The source of this T cell receptor beta chain is a study of T cells in Graves' hyperthyroidism and ophthalmopathy. Study conclusions and caveats: Most expanded thyroid clonotypes above 0.001 recurred in blood. By a 13 V-J model, ophthalmopathy was set apart from stable hyperthyroidism.

TCR beta CDR3 region amplification was performed from RNA transcripts. Using the HTBI primer set, a first-round RT-PCR was run on the TCR CDR3. MiXCR, applied by TCRdb to the multiplex PCR reads, yields one record per CDR3 protein. Here the sample spans roughly 700,000 distinct CDR3 sequences, 12% to 15% being singletons. Remarks on this clonotype: Antigen specificity is unknown.

On the basis of clinical symptoms, serum thyroxine and TRAb, thyroid ultrasound and orbital computed tomography, diagnoses were made. Germline V lookup: CDR1 SGHDN, CDR2 FVKESK. With 3 bases clipped from V and 5 bases from J, the junction kept 6 bases outside the gene matches. The CDR3 consists of 15 residues. The source of this sequence is a woman aged 18-29 years with Graves' hyperthyroidism. The chain carries TRBV14 and TRBJ1-2, with 10 bases lining up with TRBD1. Sequences were obtained from blood. CDR3 amino acids: CASSHPGQGRYGYTF. CDR3 nucleotide sequence: TGTGCCAGCAGCCATCCGGGACAGGGGAGGTATGGCTACACCTTC.